The clone carrying this TCR beta chain has only a few counts. Repertoires were generated with immunoSEQ multiplex PCR, while TCRdb's copy carries only in-frame clones and drops some. The data show about 87,000 clones, approximately 90% seen once. The data stem from a study of OX40 agonist ivuxolimab in advanced cancers. Study-wide background: Cancers in dose escalation were hepatocellular, melanoma, renal cell and head and neck.

The CDR3 runs to 17 residues. V lost 0 bases, J lost 3 bases, and 9 bases stayed unmatched. Germline V gene data show CDR1 as SGHDN and CDR2 as FVKESK. The V gene is TRBV14, the J gene TRBJ2-7, with 9 bases lining up with TRBD1. The specimen was CD4+ or CD8+ T cells sorted from blood, collected in a trial of the OX40 agonist ivuxolimab. This TCR was recovered from an adult with an advanced solid tumor such as melanoma, head and neck, liver or kidney cancer. As DNA, the CDR3 is TGTGCCAGCAGCCAAGAAGGCTGGACAGGGGACGGCTACGAGCAGTACTTC. It encodes CASSQEGWTGDGYEQYF.